This T cell receptor (beta chain) was documented in a study of naive and memory T cell subsets. Trimming shortened V by 5 bases and J by 6 bases, and 24 bases separated the two germline ends. Germline CDR1 MDHEN, CDR2 SYDVKM. CDR3 length equals 17 residues. The beta constant-region primer was an equimolar mix of two oligonucleotides covering TRBC1 and TRBC2. Ligated cDNA was amplified by four rounds of PCR with nested alpha and beta constant-region primers and SP2. TCRdb fed the UMI-ligation and nested PCR reads into MiXCR, producing one record per CDR3 protein. The data show 150,000 or so distinct CDR3 sequences, over 20% seen once. General study findings and limits: A few larger clonotypes appeared in naive repertoires, especially CD8, possibly memory cells re-expressing CD45RA.

This clonotype was recorded many times. What it binds is not known. This chain joins TRBV28 and TRBJ2-3; no definite D call. Sequencing was carried out using naive CD4+ T cells from blood. The sequence came from a human donor in good health. The CDR3 loop reads CASSTPSVLGYLDTQYF. The CDR3, as DNA: TGTGCCAGCAGTACACCCTCGGTGCTGGGTTATTTGGATACGCAGTATTTT.